This TCR beta chain originates from a study of cytomegalovirus exposure and HLA in healthy donors. The ends were cut back, 8 bases at V and 3 bases at J, with 8 bases in the middle. The V gene's germline CDR1 is MNHNS and CDR2 SASEGT. The CDR3 loop spans 12 amino acids. A multiplex PCR was run with 60 Vbeta primers and 13 Jbeta primers. Profiled with immunoSEQ multiplex PCR; TCRdb holds only in-frame clones, not every one. The sample lists about 250,000 clones, roughly 85% seen once, with 0.24% in the top ten. The sample was PBMCs. The chain carries TRBV6-1 and TRBJ1-3, with D unclear. The receptor's source is a girl aged 2-10 years in good health and CMV-seronegative. CDR3 sequence reads: CASLGDGNTIYF. The DNA of the CDR3 is TGTGCCAGCTTAGGAGATGGAAACACCATATATTTT.